Listed here are 20 T cell receptor beta chains from one sample, sequenced in a study of T cells in lung cancer brain metastases. Generated by immunoSEQ multiplex PCR, the TCRdb table keeps only in-frame clones and is missing some. The repertoire holds approximately 4,900 clones, with roughly 84% as singletons. The sample comprised tumor tissue from the primary lung tumor. Every receptor here comes from a woman in her fifties or sixties with non-small cell lung cancer.

The table lists this clone with a count of one. Other DNA variants within this sample encode the same CDR3. The chain combines TRBV10-2 with TRBJ1-5; D unclear. The V gene lost 0 bases and the J gene lost 0 bases, with 9 bases spanning the gap. This CDR3 is built from 16 residues. Germline loops: CDR1 WSHSY, CDR2 SAAADI. The CDR3: CASSESPGNSNQPQHF. CDR3 coding DNA: TGCGCCAGCAGTGAGTCTCCCGGGAATAGCAATCAGCCCCAGCATTTT.

The rearrangement uses TRBV2 and TRBJ1-1, with D possibly matching TRBD1 (5 bases). This CDR3 spans 14 amino acids. V was clipped by 6 bases and J by 3 bases, with 14 bases between them. Germline CDR1 is SNHLY and CDR2 is FYNNEI. The CDR3 nucleotides read TGTGCCAGCAGGGATTTAGCAGGGTACACTGAAGCTTTCTTT. Protein sequence: CASRDLAGYTEAFF.

The chain has TRBV5-8 and TRBJ1-5, with TRBD1 matching 7 bases. CDR1 is SGHTS and CDR2 is YDEGEE in the germline V gene. The CDR3 runs to 15 residues. J gave up 5 bases and V 0 bases, and 5 bases lay outside the gene matches. The CDR3 region is CASSLVRGTYQPQHF. In nucleotides, the CDR3 is TGTGCCAGCAGCTTGGTCAGGGGGACATATCAGCCCCAGCATTTT.

The J gene is TRBJ1-5, the V gene TRBV19, with D possibly matching TRBD1 (6 bases). CDR1 is LNHDA and CDR2 is SQIVND in the germline V gene (reference sequence). Trimming took off 2 bases at V and 6 bases at J, with 17 bases between the two ends. The CDR3 length is 16 residues. The CDR3 loop is CASSILSGGLGQPQHF. CDR3 DNA sequence: TGTGCCAGTAGTATACTTTCGGGGGGGCTTGGTCAGCCCCAGCATTTT.

The rearrangement joins TRBV30 to TRBJ2-7; either TRBD1 or TRBD2 may fit D (6 bases each). The V end was cut by 1 base, the J end by 4 bases, with 20 bases between. The CDR3 consists of 16 residues. The V gene's germline CDR1 is GTSNPN and CDR2 SVGIG (reference sequence). The CDR3 spells CAWSETWGAERYEQYF. The CDR3 DNA reads as TGTGCCTGGAGTGAAACGTGGGGGGCTGAACGGTACGAGCAGTACTTC.

Worth noting for this clone: Germline and junction disagree at one end, which may indicate a read error. V is TRBV5-1 and J is TRBJ1-1; D remains ambiguous. Germline loops: CDR1 SGHRS, CDR2 YFSETQ. This CDR3 contains 15 residues. The DNA for the CDR3 is TGCGCCAGCAGCCACGGAGGAACCATGAACACTGAAGTTTTCTTT. It encodes CASSHGGTMNTEVFF.

The rearrangement uses TRBV14 and TRBJ1-2; tentatively, D is TRBD1 (5 bases). CDR1 is SGHDN, CDR2 FVKESK, per germline. V was shortened by 4 bases and J by 5 bases, with 8 bases between the two germline ends. There are 12 residues in the CDR3. Written as DNA, the CDR3 is TGTGCCAGCAGCCGCGGGGCATATGGCTACACCTTC. Translation gives CASSRGAYGYTF.

The genes are TRBV29-1 and TRBJ2-7; no clear D. Between the trimmed V and J ends, which lost 6 bases and 2 bases, there was a span of 17 bases. Germline assignment: CDR1 SQVTM and CDR2 ANQGSEA. The CDR3 length is 14 residues. The CDR3 DNA follows: TGCAGCGTCCACGGTCCCAGTGGAGCCTACGAGCAGTACTTC. It codes for CSVHGPSGAYEQYF.

The chain has TRBV5-8 and TRBJ2-2, with D perhaps TRBD1 (6 bases). CDR1 is SGHTS and CDR2 is YDEGEE in the germline V gene. This CDR3 has 16 residues. Deletions cut 2 bases from V and 5 bases from J, with 16 bases between. CDR3: CASSFHSGTTTGELFF. In nucleotides, the CDR3 is TGTGCCAGCAGCTTTCATTCCGGGACAACAACCGGGGAGCTGTTTTTT.

This clone was seen a few times. This rearrangement joins TRBV7-9 to TRBJ1-6; 9 bases align to TRBD1. The ends lost 1 base at V and 7 bases at J; junction bases unmatched: 5. The germline gives CDR1 SEHNR, CDR2 FQNEAQ (reference sequence). The CDR3 is 16 residues long. CDR3 sequence reads: CASSLVSGTGNSPLHF. The CDR3 DNA reads TGTGCCAGCAGCTTAGTATCGGGGACAGGGAATTCACCCCTCCACTTT.

V and J are TRBV11-2 and TRBJ2-7; D may be TRBD1 (6 bases). In germline, CDR1 is SGHAT, CDR2 FQNNGV. This CDR3 has 13 residues. V was cut by 5 bases and J by 7 bases, with 15 bases left in between. CDR3 sequence: CASSQNTGWEQYF. In nucleotides, the CDR3 is TGTGCCAGCAGCCAAAATACAGGGTGGGAGCAGTACTTC.

The chain links TRBV29-1 to TRBJ2-1; 12 bases are shared with TRBD1. Germline assignment: CDR1 SQVTM and CDR2 ANQGSEA. With 5 bases clipped from V and 8 bases from J, the junction kept 10 bases outside the gene matches. The CDR3 spans 15 residues. The DNA for the CDR3 is TGCAGCGTTTCCACCGGGACAGGGGGCTGGTATGAGCAGTTCTTC. This codes for CSVSTGTGGWYEQFF.

This clone is large (0.1 to 1%) in the sample. This sample also contains other DNA sequences that code for the same CDR3. The V call is TRBV2, the J call TRBJ2-7, with TRBD1 matching 10 bases. Germline lookup yields CDR1 SNHLY and CDR2 FYNNEI. CDR3 length: 17 residues. The trim removed 7 bases at V and 3 bases at J, leaving 15 bases unmatched. The CDR3, as DNA: TGTGCCAGCACCGCTGGGACAGGGGAAGAGAGGAACTACGAGCAGTACTTC. Its protein is CASTAGTGEERNYEQYF.

The chain couples TRBV30 to TRBJ2-7; TRBD2 is a possible D gene (5 bases). CDR1 GTSNPN and CDR2 SVGIG come from the germline V gene (reference sequence). The CDR3 has 14 residues. V was cut by 7 bases and J by 3 bases, with 19 bases left in between. The CDR3, as DNA: TGTGCCTTTTACCGGGCCGGACTGAACTACGAGCAGTACTTC. Amino acid sequence: CAFYRAGLNYEQYF.

This clone was counted once. The V gene is TRBV4-2, the J gene TRBJ1-1, with D unresolved. V shed 1 base and J shed 4 bases, with 7 bases lying between them. This CDR3 is 13 amino acids long. Germline CDR1 is LGHNA and CDR2 is YNFKEQ. In DNA form, the CDR3 reads TGTGCCAGCAGCCAAGCCTTTCCCACTGAAGCTTTCTTT. It codes for CASSQAFPTEAFF.

The chain combines TRBV30 with TRBJ1-2; D remains unclear. V dropped 7 bases and J dropped 5 bases, with 5 bases sitting between them. Germline V lookup: CDR1 GTSNPN, CDR2 SVGIG (reference sequence). The CDR3 runs 9 residues. The CDR3 nucleotides read TGTGCCTCTGGATATGGCTACACCTTC. It yields the protein CASGYGYTF.

V gene TRBV28 combines with J gene TRBJ1-5; D gene ambiguous. The V and J ends lost 2 bases and 9 bases respectively, with 8 bases between them. CDR1 is MDHEN and CDR2 is SYDVKM in the germline V gene. CDR3 size: 12 residues. The CDR3 sequence is CASSLPSRPQHF. For the CDR3, the DNA is TGTGCCAGCAGTTTACCCTCCCGGCCCCAGCATTTT.

This chain connects TRBV5-1 to TRBJ1-1; D may be TRBD1 (6 bases). Per the germline V gene, CDR1 is SGHRS and CDR2 is YFSETQ. V was clipped by 3 bases and J by 3 bases, with 12 bases between them. This CDR3 region has 14 residues. CDR3 sequence: CASSSYRADTEAFF. The CDR3 DNA is TGCGCCAGCAGCTCATACAGGGCGGACACTGAAGCTTTCTTT.

The chain carries TRBV4-1 and TRBJ1-2; no clear D. V lost 1 base and J lost 4, with 7 bases in between. This CDR3 region has 13 residues. Germline V gene sequence: CDR1 MGHRA, CDR2 YSYEKL. CDR3 nucleotides: TGCGCCAGCAGCCAAGGTTGGGGCTATGGCTACACCTTC. This encodes CASSQGWGYGYTF.

Of note for this clone: Other nucleotide sequences from this sample produce the same CDR3. The chain links TRBV29-1 to TRBJ2-3, with unresolved D. V gave up 6 bases and J gave up 2 bases, with 3 bases separating them. This CDR3 region has 10 residues. Germline V lookup: CDR1 SQVTM, CDR2 ANQGSEA. CDR3 amino acids: CSVDTDTQYF. DNA for the CDR3: TGCAGCGTCGACACAGATACGCAGTATTTT.